This T cell receptor beta chain was retrieved from a study of blood T cell repertoires in COVID-19. Study-wide background: COVID-19 samples from acute and convalescent phases originated in the United States, Italy and Spain. PBMCs, B-cell-depleted T cells, or T cells provided the cDNA or gDNA that made up the material.

In the authors' methods: Estimated nucleated cell counts came from reference gene primer amplification. Only in-frame clones appear in the TCRdb table, and some are missing; sequencing was by immunoSEQ multiplex PCR. For V, J and clone size, that table is used; D and trimming come from the DNA. The sample has about 230,000 clones; more than 65% are singletons. The V and J ends lost 6 bases and 0 bases respectively, with 9 bases between them. CDR1 is SGHAT, CDR2 FQNNGV, per germline. This CDR3 region has 13 residues. The sequence was obtained from a woman aged 80 or over with acute or convalescent COVID-19. This chain connects TRBV11-2 to TRBJ2-7; maybe TRBD1 (6 bases). Sequencing input: peripheral blood. The CDR3 DNA sequence: TGTGCCAGCAGGGGGGACAACTCCTACGAGCAGTACTTC. It is translated as CASRGDNSYEQYF.